The clone carrying this TCR beta chain was seen at least ten times. TCR beta CDR3 regions were amplified from RNA. An initial round of RT-PCR targeting the TCR CDR3 relied on the HTBI primer set. One entry per CDR3 protein results from TCRdb running MiXCR on the multiplex PCR reads. The sample contains 94,000 or so distinct CDR3 sequences, 51% of which appear only once. This sample is drawn from a study of T cells in Graves' hyperthyroidism and ophthalmopathy. The CDR3 runs to 13 residues. Trimming took off 1 base at V and 2 bases at J, with 5 bases between the two ends. Germline-derived CDR1 and CDR2 are SEHNR and FQNEAQ (reference sequence).

This TCR derives from a woman in her 40s with Graves' hyperthyroidism. Sequences were obtained from blood. This chain links TRBV7-9 with TRBJ1-2; no reliable D call. CDR3 DNA sequence: TGTGCCAGCAGCTTAGGAGGGAACTATGGCTACACCTTC. Translated, it gives CASSLGGNYGYTF.